The sequence of this T cell receptor beta chain was determined in a study of HIV-infected children after antiretroviral therapy interruption. Study as a whole: Continuous-treatment children had median age around 8 years, interruption around 9.5 years. For the interruption arm, samples span week 0 through about 3 years after study end.

Treatment of the sample: PENTA 11 planned treatment interruption arm or continuous ART arm. Participants had taken at least three-drug ART for at least 24 weeks. A 3' RACE protocol on RNA, with unique molecular identifiers, produced the TCR library. From the 3' RACE reads, TCRdb called clonotypes with MiXCR, one entry per CDR3 protein. The table shows 90,000 or so distinct CDR3 sequences, with around 6.9% occurring only once. V lost 6 bases and J lost 2, with 6 bases in between. The CDR3 runs 12 residues. This clonotype was seen repeatedly, ten times or more. The J gene is TRBJ2-3, the V gene TRBV12-3 or TRBV12-4; no definite D call. The sequence derives from a pool of human donors with HIV. Sequences were derived from CD45RA+ CD4+ T cells from PBMCs, pooled from several time points, sampled from a donor given antiretroviral therapy, either interrupted or continuous. Documented subset: naive CD4+ CD45RA+ CD45RO- T cells. The CDR3 region has the DNA TGTGCCAGCAGATTAATCACAGATACGCAGTATTTT. It yields the protein CASRLITDTQYF.